This TCR beta chain stems from a study of blood T cells in healthy people across ages. It was with a sample-barcoded 5' primer and a J-beta primer mix that a second PCR of about 7 to 12 cycles was run. MiXCR, run by TCRdb on the 5' RACE reads, gives a single entry per CDR3 protein. The sample has roughly 1.4 million distinct CDR3 sequences, around 55% seen once. V lost 0 bases and J lost 2, with 12 bases in between. CDR1 and CDR2 (germline): MGHRA, YSYEKL. CDR3 size: 16 residues. This clonotype was sampled from a man aged 18-30 years in good health. The chain employs TRBV4-1 and TRBJ2-3; no reliable D call. Sequenced input: blood. The CDR3 region is CASSQDPGLITDTQYF. The DNA of the CDR3 is TGCGCCAGCAGCCAAGATCCCGGCCTAATCACAGATACGCAGTATTTT.